This T cell receptor (beta chain) is drawn from a study of vaccination effects on CD4 cells after COVID-19. Study overall: Post-vaccine draws lagged the second dose by a median of 72 days.

Comments on this clone: Its target is not known.

Germline assignment: CDR1 SGHRS and CDR2 YFSETQ. The CDR3 consists of 19 residues. After removal of 0 bases from V and 5 bases from J, the junction contained 14 bases not matched to a gene. TCRdb's copy holds only in-frame clones and misses some; the assay was immunoSEQ multiplex PCR. The sample records about 31,000 clones, less than 80% being singletons. Before sequencing, viral peptide pools were used by the ViraFEST assay to expand antigen-specific CD4+ T cells. The culture ran for approximately 10 days, and then CD4+ T cells were isolated. Two doses of BNT162b2 or mRNA-1273 vaccine were administered to participants. Half-medium changes using IL-2 medium occurred on days 3 and 7.

The V gene is TRBV5-1, the J gene TRBJ2-7, with 13 bases identical to TRBD2. This TCR was sampled from a human donor who received a COVID-19 vaccine. The material was CD4+ T cells from PBMCs cultured with SARS-CoV-2 spike peptides, obtained after COVID-19 vaccination. This CDR3 reads CASSLGLRTSGSRRDEQYF. In DNA form, the CDR3 reads TGCGCCAGCAGCTTGGGCCTTCGGACTAGCGGGAGCAGAAGGGACGAGCAGTACTTC.